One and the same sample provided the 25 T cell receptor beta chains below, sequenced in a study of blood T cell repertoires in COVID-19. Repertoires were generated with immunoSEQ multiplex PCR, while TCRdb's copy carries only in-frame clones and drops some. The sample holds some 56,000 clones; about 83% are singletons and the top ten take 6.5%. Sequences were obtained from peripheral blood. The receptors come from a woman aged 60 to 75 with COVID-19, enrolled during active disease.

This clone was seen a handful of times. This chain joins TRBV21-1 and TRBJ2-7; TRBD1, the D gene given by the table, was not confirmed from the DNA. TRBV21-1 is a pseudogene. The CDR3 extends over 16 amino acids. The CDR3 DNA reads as TGTGCCAGCAGTTCACCCAGGGGTTGGAATCCTATCCAGCAGTACTTC. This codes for CASSSPRGWNPIQQYF.

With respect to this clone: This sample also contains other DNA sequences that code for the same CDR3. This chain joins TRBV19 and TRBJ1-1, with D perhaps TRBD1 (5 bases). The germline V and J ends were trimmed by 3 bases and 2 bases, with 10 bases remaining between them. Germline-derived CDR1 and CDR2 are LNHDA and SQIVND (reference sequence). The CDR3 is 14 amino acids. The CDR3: CASSMGQGNTEAFF. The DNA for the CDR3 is TGTGCCAGTAGTATGGGTCAGGGTAACACTGAAGCTTTCTTT.

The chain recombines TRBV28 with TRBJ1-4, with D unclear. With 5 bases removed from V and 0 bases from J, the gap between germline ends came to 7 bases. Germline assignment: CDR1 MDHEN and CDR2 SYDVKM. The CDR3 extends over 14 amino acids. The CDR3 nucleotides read TGTGCCAGCAGTGTCCCTGCAACTAATGAAAAACTGTTTTTT. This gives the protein CASSVPATNEKLFF.

The CDR3 DNA reads TGTGCCAGCAGTAGAGGCCTAGCGGGAGTGAATGGAGGCGAGCAGTACTTC. The encoded protein is CASSRGLAGVNGGEQYF. The V call is TRBV7-6, the J call TRBJ2-7; 10 nucleotides align to TRBD2. In germline, CDR1 is SGHVS, CDR2 FNYEAQ. The junction had 17 bases not matched to a gene; V was cut back by 6 bases and J by 6 bases. The CDR3 runs to 17 residues.

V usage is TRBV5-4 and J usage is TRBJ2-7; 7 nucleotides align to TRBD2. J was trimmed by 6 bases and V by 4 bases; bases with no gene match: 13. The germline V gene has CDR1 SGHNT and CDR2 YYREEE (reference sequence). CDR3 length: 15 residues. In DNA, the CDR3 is TGTGCCAGCAGCCACGAGGGAGCGGGGCCCTCCGAGCAGTACTTC. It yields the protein CASSHEGAGPSEQYF.

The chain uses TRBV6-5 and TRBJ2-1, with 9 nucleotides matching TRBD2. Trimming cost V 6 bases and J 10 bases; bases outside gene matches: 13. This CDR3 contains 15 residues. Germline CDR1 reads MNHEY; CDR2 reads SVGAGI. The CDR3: CASSRSGSRRREQFF. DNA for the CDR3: TGTGCCAGCAGCCGTAGCGGGAGCCGAAGAAGGGAGCAGTTCTTC.

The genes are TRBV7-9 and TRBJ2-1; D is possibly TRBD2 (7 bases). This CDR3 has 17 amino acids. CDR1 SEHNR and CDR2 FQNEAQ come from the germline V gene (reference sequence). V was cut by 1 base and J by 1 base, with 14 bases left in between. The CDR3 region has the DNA TGTGCCAGCAGCTTAGGGCGGGGGCCCCCTTCCTACAATGAGCAGTTCTTC. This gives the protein CASSLGRGPPSYNEQFF.

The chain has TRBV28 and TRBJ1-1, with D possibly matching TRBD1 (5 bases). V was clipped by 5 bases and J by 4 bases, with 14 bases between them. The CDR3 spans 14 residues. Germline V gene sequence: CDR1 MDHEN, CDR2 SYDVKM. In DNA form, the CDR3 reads TGTGCCAGCAGTCCCCGGGGGGGGGTCACTGAAGCTTTCTTT. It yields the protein CASSPRGGVTEAFF. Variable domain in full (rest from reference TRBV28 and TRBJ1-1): DVKVTQSSRYLVKRTGEKVFLECVQDMDHENMFWYRQDPGLGLRLIYFSYDVKMKEKGDIPEGYSVSREKKERFSLILESASTNQTSMYLCASSPRGGVTEAFFGQGTRLTVV.

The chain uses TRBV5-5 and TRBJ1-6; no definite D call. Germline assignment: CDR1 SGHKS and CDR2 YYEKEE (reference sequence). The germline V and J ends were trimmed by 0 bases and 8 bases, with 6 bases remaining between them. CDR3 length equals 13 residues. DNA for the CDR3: TGTGCCAGCAGCTTGGTCGGGGATTCACCCCTCCACTTT. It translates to CASSLVGDSPLHF.

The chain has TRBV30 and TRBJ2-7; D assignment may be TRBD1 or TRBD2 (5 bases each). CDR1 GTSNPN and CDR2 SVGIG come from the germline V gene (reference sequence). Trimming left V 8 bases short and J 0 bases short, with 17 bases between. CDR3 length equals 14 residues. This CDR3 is CAGTLGLRSYEQYF. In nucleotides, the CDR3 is TGTGCCGGGACCTTGGGGCTTCGCTCCTACGAGCAGTACTTC.

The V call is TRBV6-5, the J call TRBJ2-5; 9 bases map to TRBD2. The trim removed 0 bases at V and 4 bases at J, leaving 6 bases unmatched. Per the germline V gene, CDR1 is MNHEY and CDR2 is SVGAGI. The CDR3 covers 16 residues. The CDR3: CASSYSGAGGPETQYF. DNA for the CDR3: TGTGCCAGCAGTTACTCGGGAGCGGGAGGCCCAGAGACCCAGTACTTC.

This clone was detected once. CDR3 protein: CASSSGSTGELFF. DNA of the CDR3: TGCGCCAGCAGCTCGGGATCCACCGGGGAGCTGTTTTTT. The chain joins TRBV5-1 to TRBJ2-2, with D perhaps matching TRBD2 (5 bases). The CDR3 runs to 13 residues. Germline V gene sequence: CDR1 SGHRS, CDR2 YFSETQ. Trimming pared 3 bases from V and 4 bases from J, leaving 7 bases between.

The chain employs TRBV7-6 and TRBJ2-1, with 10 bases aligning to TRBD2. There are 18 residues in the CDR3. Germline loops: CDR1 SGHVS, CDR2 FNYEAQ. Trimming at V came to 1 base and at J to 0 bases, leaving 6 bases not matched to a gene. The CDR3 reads CASSLGVASGSSYNEQFF. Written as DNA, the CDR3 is TGTGCCAGCAGCTTAGGGGTGGCTAGCGGGAGCTCCTACAATGAGCAGTTCTTC.

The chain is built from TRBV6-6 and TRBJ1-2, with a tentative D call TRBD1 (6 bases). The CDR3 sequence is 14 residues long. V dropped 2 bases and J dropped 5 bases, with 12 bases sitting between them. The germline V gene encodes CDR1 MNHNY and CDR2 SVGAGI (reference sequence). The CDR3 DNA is TGTGCCAGCAGTTACGAGGGGGAGAATTATGGCTACACCTTC. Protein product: CASSYEGENYGYTF.

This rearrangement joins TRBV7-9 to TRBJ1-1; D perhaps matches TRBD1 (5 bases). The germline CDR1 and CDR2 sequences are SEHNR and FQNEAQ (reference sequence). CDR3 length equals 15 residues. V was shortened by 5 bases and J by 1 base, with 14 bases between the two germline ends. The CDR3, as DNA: TGTGCCAGCAGCCTCCTAGGACAAAGGAACACTGAAGCTTTCTTT. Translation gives CASSLLGQRNTEAFF.

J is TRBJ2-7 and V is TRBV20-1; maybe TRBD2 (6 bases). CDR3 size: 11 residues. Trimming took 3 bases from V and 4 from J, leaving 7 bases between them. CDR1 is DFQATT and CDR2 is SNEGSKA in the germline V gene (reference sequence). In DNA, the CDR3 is TGCAGTGCTAGCGGGAGTTACGAGCAGTACTTC. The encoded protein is CSASGSYEQYF.

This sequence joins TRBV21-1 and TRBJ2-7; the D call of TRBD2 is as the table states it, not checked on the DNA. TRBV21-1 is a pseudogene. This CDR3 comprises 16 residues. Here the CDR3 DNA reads TGTGCCAGCAGCAAAGGAGCGACTAGCGGGAGTTTTGAGCAGTACTTC. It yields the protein CASSKGATSGSFEQYF.

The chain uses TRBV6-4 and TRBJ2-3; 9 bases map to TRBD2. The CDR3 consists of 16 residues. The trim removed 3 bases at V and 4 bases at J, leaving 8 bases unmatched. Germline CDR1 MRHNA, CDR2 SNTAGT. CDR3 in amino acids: CASSDILAGLADTQYF. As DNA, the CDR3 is TGTGCCAGCAGTGATATTCTAGCGGGATTGGCAGATACGCAGTATTTT.

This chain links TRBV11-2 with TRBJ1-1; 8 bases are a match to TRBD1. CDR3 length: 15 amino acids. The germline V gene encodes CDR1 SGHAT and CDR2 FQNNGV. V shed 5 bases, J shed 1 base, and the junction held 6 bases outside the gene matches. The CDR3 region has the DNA TGTGCCAGCAGCAAAAACAGGGGGGGGAACACTGAAGCTTTCTTT. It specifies CASSKNRGGNTEAFF. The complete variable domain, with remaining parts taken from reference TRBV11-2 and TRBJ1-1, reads EAGVAQSPRYKIIEKRQSVAFWCNPISGHATLYWYQQILGQGPKLLIQFQNNGVVDDSQLPKDRFSAERLKGVDSTLKIQPAKLEDSAVYLCASSKNRGGNTEAFFGQGTRLTVV.

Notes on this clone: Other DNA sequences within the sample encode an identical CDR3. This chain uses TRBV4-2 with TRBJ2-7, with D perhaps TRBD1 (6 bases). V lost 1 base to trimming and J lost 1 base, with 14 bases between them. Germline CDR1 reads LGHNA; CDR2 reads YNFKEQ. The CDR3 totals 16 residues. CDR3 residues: CASSQGLGQGSYEQYF. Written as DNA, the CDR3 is TGTGCCAGCAGCCAAGGGTTGGGTCAGGGGTCCTACGAGCAGTACTTC.

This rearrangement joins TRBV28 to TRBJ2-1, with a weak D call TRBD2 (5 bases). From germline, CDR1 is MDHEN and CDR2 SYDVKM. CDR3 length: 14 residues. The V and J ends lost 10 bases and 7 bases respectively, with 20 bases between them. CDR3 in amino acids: CAISNPPRRNEQFF. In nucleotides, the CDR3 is TGTGCCATCTCAAATCCCCCCCGGAGGAATGAGCAGTTCTTC.

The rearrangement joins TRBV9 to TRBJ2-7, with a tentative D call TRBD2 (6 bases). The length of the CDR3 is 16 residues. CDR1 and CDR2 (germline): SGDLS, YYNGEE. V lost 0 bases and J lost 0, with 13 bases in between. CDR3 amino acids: CASSVVSGELSYEQYF. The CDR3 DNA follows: TGTGCCAGCAGCGTAGTTTCGGGGGAACTCTCCTACGAGCAGTACTTC.

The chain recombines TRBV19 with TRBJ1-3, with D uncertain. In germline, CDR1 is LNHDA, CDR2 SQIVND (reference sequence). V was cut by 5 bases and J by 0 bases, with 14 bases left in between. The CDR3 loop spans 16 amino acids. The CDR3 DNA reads TGTGCCAGTAGTTCGCGACGACTGAGCTCTGGAAACACCATATATTTT. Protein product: CASSSRRLSSGNTIYF. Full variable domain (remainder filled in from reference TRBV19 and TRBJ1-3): DGGITQSPKYLFRKEGQNVTLSCEQNLNHDAMYWYRQDPGQGLRLIYYSQIVNDFQKGDIAEGYSVSREKKESFPLTVTSAQKNPTAFYLCASSSRRLSSGNTIYFGEGSWLTVV.

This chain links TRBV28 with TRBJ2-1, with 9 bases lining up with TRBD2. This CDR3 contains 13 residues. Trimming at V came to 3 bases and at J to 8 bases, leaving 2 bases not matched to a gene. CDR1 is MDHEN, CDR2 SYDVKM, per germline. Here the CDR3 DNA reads TGTGCCAGCAGTTTCAGCGGGAGGCATGAGCAGTTCTTC. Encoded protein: CASSFSGRHEQFF.

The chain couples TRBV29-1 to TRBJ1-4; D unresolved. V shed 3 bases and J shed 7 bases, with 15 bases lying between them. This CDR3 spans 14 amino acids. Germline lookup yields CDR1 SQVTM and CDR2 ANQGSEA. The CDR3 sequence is CSVDGAGGGEKLFF. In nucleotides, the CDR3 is TGCAGCGTTGATGGCGCAGGAGGTGGTGAAAAACTGTTTTTT.